This T cell receptor beta chain was sequenced in a study of cytomegalovirus exposure and HLA in healthy donors. Overall study findings and caveats: Per published reports, the classifier diagnosed cytomegalovirus status with high specificity and sensitivity. With later analysis, a missense DCLRE1C variant became linked to TCR beta V- and J-gene trimming. Only CMV serostatus was available as immune exposure information.

A multiplex PCR was run with 60 Vbeta primers and 13 Jbeta primers. The repertoire was sequenced with immunoSEQ multiplex PCR; TCRdb's copy has only in-frame clones and lacks some. The sample consists of over 150,000 clones, 75% to 85% of them appearing once. Looked up from germline, CDR1 is SGHRS and CDR2 is YFSETQ. The J segment lost 13 bases and the V segment lost 5 bases, leaving 16 bases of the junction unmatched. This CDR3 is 14 amino acids long. Despite likely unrecorded immune exposures, the donors were nominally healthy at the time of sampling. Comment on this clone: Its antigen is unknown.

This clonotype originated in a girl aged 2 to 10 in good health and CMV-seropositive. This chain connects TRBV5-1 to TRBJ1-2; TRBD1 agrees at 8 bases. The source material was PBMCs. The chain's CDR3 is CASSEGGRGPQSTF. The CDR3 DNA reads as TGCGCCAGCAGTGAAGGCGGCAGGGGGCCTCAGAGCACCTTC.